This T cell receptor beta chain was sequenced in a study of glioma-infiltrating T cells after dendritic cell vaccination. The CDR3 is 15 residues long. V lost 5 bases and J lost 0, with 11 bases in between. The germline V gene has CDR1 MNHEY and CDR2 SMNVEV (reference sequence). Primers: 60 V beta forward and 13 J beta reverse. Repertoires were generated with immunoSEQ multiplex PCR, while TCRdb's copy carries only in-frame clones and drops some. The sample shows 100,000 or so clones, 85% to 90% of them seen only once. Time point meaning: after dendritic cell vaccination, including at tumor progression/relapse.

The chain is built from TRBV27 and TRBJ2-1, with D unclear. The sequenced sample was blood, obtained after dendritic cell vaccination. The sequence was collected from a human donor with glioblastoma. The CDR3: CASSRDSNSYNEQFF. CDR3 nucleotide sequence: TGTGCCAGCAGTAGAGACTCGAACTCCTACAATGAGCAGTTCTTC.